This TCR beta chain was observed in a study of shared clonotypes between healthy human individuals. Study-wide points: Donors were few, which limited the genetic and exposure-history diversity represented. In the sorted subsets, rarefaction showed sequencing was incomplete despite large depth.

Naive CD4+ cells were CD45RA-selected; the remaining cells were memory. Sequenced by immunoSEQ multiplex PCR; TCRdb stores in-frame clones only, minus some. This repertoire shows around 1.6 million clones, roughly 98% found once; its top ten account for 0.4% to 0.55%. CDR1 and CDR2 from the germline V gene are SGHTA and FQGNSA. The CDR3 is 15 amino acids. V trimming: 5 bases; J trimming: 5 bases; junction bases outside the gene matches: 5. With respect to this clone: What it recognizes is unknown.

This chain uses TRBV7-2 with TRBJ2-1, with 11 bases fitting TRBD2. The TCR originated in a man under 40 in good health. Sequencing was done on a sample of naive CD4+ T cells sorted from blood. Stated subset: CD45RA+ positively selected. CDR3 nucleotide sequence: TGTGCCAGCAGCCTCCGGACTAGCGGGCACAATGAGCAGTTCTTC. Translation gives CASSLRTSGHNEQFF.